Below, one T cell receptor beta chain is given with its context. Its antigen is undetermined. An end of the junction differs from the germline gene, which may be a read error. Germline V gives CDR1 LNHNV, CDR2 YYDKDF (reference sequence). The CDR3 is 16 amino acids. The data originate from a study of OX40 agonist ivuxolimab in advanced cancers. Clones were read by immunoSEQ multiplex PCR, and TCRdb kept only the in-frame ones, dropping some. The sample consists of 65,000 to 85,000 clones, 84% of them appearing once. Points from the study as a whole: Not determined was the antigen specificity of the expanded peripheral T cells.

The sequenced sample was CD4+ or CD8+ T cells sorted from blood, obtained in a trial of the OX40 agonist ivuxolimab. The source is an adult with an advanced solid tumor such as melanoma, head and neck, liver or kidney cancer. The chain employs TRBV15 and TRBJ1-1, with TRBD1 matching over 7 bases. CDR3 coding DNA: TGTGCCATCAGCAGAGATGGGGACAGCGGCTACACTGAAGCTTTCTTT. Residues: CAISRDGDSGYTEAFF. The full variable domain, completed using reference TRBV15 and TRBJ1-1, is DAMVIQNPRYQVTQFGKPVTLSCSQTLNHNVMYWYQQKSSQAPKLLFHYYDKDFNNEADTPDNFQSRRPNTSFCFLDIRSPGLGDTAMYLCAISRDGDSGYTEAFFGQGTRLTVV.